Listed here are 15 T cell receptor beta chains from one sample, sequenced in a study of regulatory T cells in long-lasting Graves disease. Time point: newly diagnosed GD, antithyroid drugs for less than 3 months. Scientists built the TCR library using RNA that was extracted from PBMCs. Combining iRepertoire HTBI primers with Arm-PCR of CDR3 regions, the authors built TCR beta libraries. TCRdb passed the multiplex PCR reads through MiXCR, listing each CDR3 protein once. This table has a few hundred thousand distinct CDR3 sequences, roughly 15% appearing once. This sample also belongs to another study, concerning T cells in Graves' hyperthyroidism and ophthalmopathy.

The input for sequencing was peripheral blood mononuclear cells (PBMCs), taken at new diagnosis, from a patient treated with antithyroid drugs. The source is a woman younger than 35 with Graves disease.

This clonotype came up a few times. V and J are TRBV19 and TRBJ1-1; tentative D call: TRBD1 (5 bases). The germline CDR1 and CDR2 sequences are LNHDA and SQIVND (reference sequence). V gave up 5 bases and J gave up 1 base, with 11 bases separating them. The CDR3 is made up of 14 amino acids. The CDR3 here is CASSQGYENTEAFF. The CDR3 coding sequence is TGTGCCAGTAGTCAGGGATACGAGAACACTGAAGCTTTCTTT.

This clonotype was counted ten times or more. This chain links TRBV30 with TRBJ1-5; D might be TRBD1 (6 bases). CDR3 size: 13 residues. Germline V gives CDR1 GTSNPN, CDR2 SVGIG (reference sequence). The V gene lost 3 bases and the J gene lost 5 bases, with 11 bases spanning the gap. As DNA, the CDR3 is TGTGCCTGGAGACAGGGCTCCGATCAGCCCCAGCATTTT. This sequence encodes CAWRQGSDQPQHF.

A remark on this clonotype: This may stem from a read error, because a much larger clone lies one nucleotide away. The V gene is TRBV2, the J gene TRBJ1-5; possible D gene TRBD1, 6 bases. CDR1 and CDR2 (germline): SNHLY, FYNNEI. CDR3 size: 14 residues. CDR3 DNA sequence: TGTGCCGGCAGTGTGGACAGTAACCATCAGCCCCAGCATTTT. Residues: CAGSVDSNHQPQHF.

This clonotype was seen repeatedly, ten times or more. The chain links TRBV29-1 to TRBJ2-1; D is possibly TRBD1 (6 bases). Germline CDR1 reads SQVTM; CDR2 reads ANQGSEA. Trimming shortened V by 0 bases and J by 7 bases, and 13 bases separated the two germline ends. This CDR3 is built from 14 residues. CDR3 nucleotide sequence: TGCAGCGTTGAAGAGGGTAAAGGGGGAAATGAGCAGTTCTTC. Protein product: CSVEEGKGGNEQFF.

The chain has TRBV6-2 or TRBV6-3 and TRBJ2-3; tentatively, D is TRBD2 (6 bases). This CDR3 is built from 15 residues. V dropped 5 bases and J dropped 0 bases, with 12 bases sitting between them. Per the germline V gene, CDR1 is MNHEY and CDR2 is SVGEGT. CDR3 nucleotides: TGTGCCAGCAGTGACATGAGCGGGAGCACAGATACGCAGTATTTT. This codes for CASSDMSGSTDTQYF.

This clonotype was detected ten times or more. The V gene is TRBV12-3 or TRBV12-4, the J gene TRBJ2-3; 7 nucleotides align to TRBD1. After removal of 1 base from V and 1 base from J, the junction contained 8 bases not matched to a gene. CDR3 length: 17 amino acids. This CDR3 reads CASSLDLGGFGTDTQYF. DNA of the CDR3: TGTGCCAGCAGTTTAGATTTAGGGGGCTTTGGCACAGATACGCAGTATTTT.

This clonotype was picked up many times. The genes are TRBV30 and TRBJ1-4, with 11 bases fitting TRBD1. CDR1 and CDR2 (germline): GTSNPN, SVGIG (reference sequence). The V and J ends lost 5 bases and 7 bases, in that order; junction bases with no gene match: 6. The CDR3 is 14 amino acids. The CDR3 loop is CAWVAGTGGEKLFF. In DNA, the CDR3 is TGTGCCTGGGTCGCCGGGACAGGGGGTGAAAAACTGTTTTTT. The full variable domain, rest sourced from reference TRBV30 and TRBJ1-4, is SQTIHQWPATLVQPVGSPLSLECTVEGTSNPNLYWYRQAAGRGLQLLFYSVGIGQISSEVPQNLSASRPQDRQFILSSKKLLLSDSGFYLCAWVAGTGGEKLFFGSGTQLSVL.

Of note for this clonotype: No conserved phenylalanine or tryptophan is present at the end of the CDR3, so a read error is the likely explanation. CDR3 region: CASSQVDGYEQYL. DNA of the CDR3: TGTGCCAGCAGCCAAGTGGACGGCTACGAGCAGTACCTC. This chain connects TRBV3-1 to TRBJ2-7, with D unclear. CDR3 size: 13 residues. Germline CDR1 reads LGHDT; CDR2 reads YNNKEL (reference sequence). Trimming left V 1 base short and J 3 bases short, with 7 bases between.

The chain couples TRBV20-1 to TRBJ1-1; tentative D call: TRBD1 (6 bases). CDR3 length equals 14 residues. With 6 bases removed from V and 4 bases from J, the gap between germline ends came to 18 bases. The V gene's germline CDR1 is DFQATT and CDR2 SNEGSKA (reference sequence). The CDR3, as DNA: TGCAGTGCGACCGCGGGGGCCGCTACCACTGAAGCTTTCTTT. Amino acids: CSATAGAATTEAFF.

This chain links TRBV13 with TRBJ2-5; 10 bases are a match to TRBD2. J gave up 5 bases and V 5 bases, and 8 bases lay outside the gene matches. CDR1 is PRHDT, CDR2 FYEKMQ, per germline (reference sequence). CDR3 length equals 15 residues. DNA of the CDR3: TGTGCCAGCAGCCAACTCACTAGCGGGACGGAGACCCAGTACTTC. This codes for CASSQLTSGTETQYF.

This sequence joins TRBV9 and TRBJ2-1, with a weak D call TRBD1 (5 bases). V lost 0 bases, J lost 0 bases, and 16 bases lay in between. The germline gives CDR1 SGDLS, CDR2 YYNGEE. This CDR3 contains 18 residues. The CDR3 here is CASSVAPGGASSYNEQFF. For the CDR3, the DNA is TGTGCCAGCAGCGTAGCCCCTGGTGGGGCAAGCTCCTACAATGAGCAGTTCTTC. The full variable domain, with the rest looked up from reference TRBV9 and TRBJ2-1, is DSGVTQTPKHLITATGQRVTLRCSPRSGDLSVYWYQQSLDQGLQFLIQYYNGEERAKGNILERFSAQQFPDLHSELNLSSLELGDSALYFCASSVAPGGASSYNEQFFGPGTRLTVL.

Remarks on this clonotype: A much larger clone differs by one base, so this may be a read error. The genes are TRBV3-1 and TRBJ1-2, with D unresolved. The CDR3 loop spans 12 amino acids. CDR1 is LGHDT and CDR2 is YNNKEL in the germline V gene (reference sequence). Trimming removed 6 bases at V and 4 bases at J, with 9 bases between. The CDR3 DNA reads as TGTGCCAGCAGGGCGGATACCTATGGCTACACCTTC. Translating gives CASRADTYGYTF.

This clonotype was counted many times. This chain connects TRBV5-1 to TRBJ1-2, with unresolved D. Germline loops: CDR1 SGHRS, CDR2 YFSETQ. CDR3 length: 12 residues. Trimming left V 1 base short and J 6 bases short, with 7 bases between. The CDR3 sequence: CASSLNSDGYTF. CDR3 bases: TGCGCCAGCAGCTTGAATTCCGATGGCTACACCTTC.

V is TRBV5-1 and J is TRBJ2-1; 10 positions agree with TRBD2. The germline CDR1 and CDR2 sequences are SGHRS and YFSETQ. Trimming removed 5 bases from V and 6 bases from J; junction bases left unmatched: 5. The CDR3 totals 14 residues. CDR3 residues: CASRRTSGPNEQFF. The CDR3 DNA reads as TGCGCCAGCAGACGGACTAGCGGACCCAATGAGCAGTTCTTC.

As regards this clonotype: A much larger clone differs by one base, so this may be a read error. The CDR3 region has the DNA TGTGCCAGCAGCTGGATCCGGGAGGACTATGGCCACACCTTC. Its protein product is CASSWIREDYGHTF. The chain employs TRBV2 and TRBJ1-2; D remains ambiguous. Germline V gene sequence: CDR1 SNHLY, CDR2 FYNNEI. This CDR3 has 14 amino acids.